This T cell receptor (beta chain) was observed in a study of shared clonotypes between healthy human individuals. Every donor, a Caucasian adult, lived in Nashville, Tennessee. The CDR3 has 16 amino acids. From germline, CDR1 is MRHNA and CDR2 SNTAGT. Trimming took 6 bases from V and 2 from J; bases not matched to a gene: 10. TCRdb's table, derived via immunoSEQ multiplex PCR, lists solely in-frame clones and lacks some. This table has 2 million to 2.5 million clones, less than 95% appearing once. The sequence came from a man between 18 and 29 years old in good health. Some clones in this sample may be carry-over from other donors' samples. This rearrangement joins TRBV6-4 to TRBJ2-7; 10 nucleotides agree with TRBD2. Sequencing was carried out using naive CD4+ T cells from PBMCs. Noted subset: CD45RA+ positively selected. The CDR3 reads CASRGWVAGGPYEQYF. CDR3 nucleotide sequence: TGTGCCAGCAGGGGGTGGGTAGCGGGAGGCCCCTACGAGCAGTACTTC.